These T cell receptor beta chains were read from a single sample in a study of beta chain features in type 1 diabetes. The assay was immunoSEQ multiplex PCR, and TCRdb's table has in-frame clones only and misses some. Among about 360,000 clones listed, approximately 12% were seen once. Sequencing used naive CD4+ T cells from blood. The receptor source for this set is a man between 18 and 35 years old in good health. CDR3s include the opening cysteine and the closing phenylalanine or tryptophan. The D gene is left open where the match is weak. Some rows have no size entry. The others give once, few or many, or a class for an expanded clone.

CDR3 protein,CDR3 DNA,D gene,J gene,V gene,clone size
CASSLALNTEAFF,TGTGCCAGCAGCTTAGCATTGAACACTGAAGCTTTCTTT,NA,TRBJ1-1,TRBV11-2,few
CASSAAAPTGEAFF,TGTGCCAGCAGCGCCGCGGCCCCCACAGGTGAAGCTTTCTTT,NA,TRBJ1-1,TRBV9,few
CAWTGDRGLYEQYF,TGTGCCTGGACGGGGGACAGGGGATTGTACGAGCAGTACTTC,TRBD1,TRBJ2-7,TRBV30,NA
CASSLVGQGARNIQYF,TGCGCCAGCAGCTTGGTGGGTCAGGGCGCCCGCAACATTCAGTACTTC,NA,TRBJ2-4,TRBV5-1,once
CASIFVGGGSYEQYF,TGTGCCAGCATCTTTGTAGGGGGGGGTTCCTACGAGCAGTACTTC,NA,TRBJ2-7,TRBV28,few
CASSLARISGANVLTF,TGTGCCAGCAGCTTAGCGAGGATCTCTGGGGCCAACGTCCTGACTTTC,NA,TRBJ2-6,TRBV7-8,NA
CASSLRGLLSDNEQFF,TGTGCCAGCAGCTTACGCGGACTGCTATCGGACAATGAGCAGTTCTTC,NA,TRBJ2-1,TRBV11-2,NA
CASSYSMSRGGYEQYF,TGTGCCAGCAGTTACTCGATGTCGCGGGGTGGCTACGAGCAGTACTTC,NA,TRBJ2-7,TRBV6-5,few
CAWRVSGVGDYEQYF,TGTGCCTGGAGAGTTTCAGGGGTAGGGGACTACGAGCAGTACTTC,NA,TRBJ2-7,TRBV30,NA
CASSLERGRLETQYF,TGTGCCAGCAGTTTAGAGCGGGGTAGGCTGGAGACCCAGTACTTC,TRBD2,TRBJ2-5,TRBV28,NA
CASRGLGLSDSTGELFF,TGTGCCAGCAGAGGCCTGGGCCTTTCGGATTCCACCGGGGAGCTGTTTTTT,NA,TRBJ2-2,TRBV4-2,few
CASIKDRIFYNEQFF,TGTGCCAGCATCAAAGACAGGATCTTTTACAATGAGCAGTTCTTC,NA,TRBJ2-1,TRBV7-2,few
CASSQQGYEQYF,TGCGCCAGCAGCCAACAGGGGTACGAGCAGTACTTC,NA,TRBJ2-7,TRBV4-3,many
CASSIRTGEVYGYTF,TGTGCCAGCAGCATCAGGACAGGGGAGGTCTATGGCTACACCTTC,TRBD1,TRBJ1-2,TRBV7-2,NA
CASSRPGGTGELFF,TGCGCCAGCAGCCGACCAGGGGGCACCGGGGAGCTGTTTTTT,TRBD1,TRBJ2-2,TRBV4-1,few
CASSSGLALGETQYF,TGCGCCAGCAGCTCGGGACTAGCACTAGGAGAGACCCAGTACTTC,TRBD2,TRBJ2-5,TRBV5-1,NA
CASSHGRGFSGANVLTF,TGTGCCAGCAGCCACGGGCGGGGGTTCTCTGGGGCCAACGTCCTGACTTTC,TRBD2,TRBJ2-6,TRBV7-3,NA